The 8 T cell receptor beta chains below all came from one sample that was sequenced in a study of blood T cell repertoires in COVID-19. Assay: immunoSEQ multiplex PCR; the TCRdb copy retains only in-frame clones and omits some. The sample holds some 120,000 clones, almost 80% seen once. The sequencing sample was made of peripheral blood. These receptors all stem from a human donor in a cohort sampled during active COVID-19.

The genes are TRBV10-3 and TRBJ2-7, with TRBD1 identical over 9 bases. The length of the CDR3 is 13 residues. Looked up from germline, CDR1 is ENHRY and CDR2 is SYGVKD. With V trimmed by 7 bases and J by 3 bases, 4 bases remained unmatched. The CDR3 loop reads CAIKGDRDYEQYF. CDR3 DNA: TGTGCCATCAAGGGGGACAGGGACTACGAGCAGTACTTC.

This rearrangement joins TRBV29-1 to TRBJ2-1, with 14 nucleotides matching TRBD2. Germline V CDR1 and CDR2: SQVTM, ANQGSEA. Trimming cost V 5 bases and J 8 bases; bases outside gene matches: 14. The CDR3 covers 17 residues. CDR3 sequence (DNA): TGCAGCGTTACAGGGGGACTAGCGGGAGTAAAGGGCGATGAGCAGTTCTTC. Translated: CSVTGGLAGVKGDEQFF.

The rearrangement joins TRBV19 to TRBJ2-7; TRBD1 matches at 8 bases. V was pared by 3 bases and J by 7 bases, with 11 bases of the junction left unmatched. CDR3 length: 15 residues. From germline, CDR1 is LNHDA and CDR2 SQIVND (reference sequence). The CDR3 sequence is CASSITRGTGREQYF. The CDR3 DNA reads as TGTGCCAGTAGTATCACAAGGGGGACAGGTCGGGAGCAGTACTTC. The variable domain in full, with the rest retrieved from reference TRBV19 and TRBJ2-7, is DGGITQSPKYLFRKEGQNVTLSCEQNLNHDAMYWYRQDPGQGLRLIYYSQIVNDFQKGDIAEGYSVSREKKESFPLTVTSAQKNPTAFYLCASSITRGTGREQYFGPGTRLTVT.

About this clone: At the DNA level, this CDR3 is encoded by other sequences in the same sample as well. CDR3 coding DNA: TGTGCCAGCTCACCAGGGGCCAATGAAAAACTGTTTTTT. This gives the protein CASSPGANEKLFF. This rearrangement joins TRBV18 to TRBJ1-4; TRBD1 might be the D (5 bases). The CDR3 loop spans 13 amino acids. The germline gives CDR1 KGHSH, CDR2 LQKENI. V was clipped by 2 bases and J by 5 bases, with 6 bases between them.

The chain joins TRBV3-1 (or the pseudogene TRBV3-2) to TRBJ1-2; D gene unclear. The length of the CDR3 is 11 residues. V was shortened by 8 bases and J by 8 bases, with 12 bases between the two germline ends. Germline CDR1 and CDR2: LGHDT and YNNKEL (reference sequence). The CDR3 spells CASASGRGYTF. The CDR3 DNA reads as TGTGCCAGCGCTTCAGGAAGGGGCTACACCTTC.

This clone was detected only a few times. The rearrangement joins TRBV23-1 to TRBJ1-5; D gene ambiguous. TRBV23-1 counts as an open reading frame of uncertain function. The V gene lost 3 bases and the J gene lost 9 bases, with 15 bases spanning the gap. The CDR3 contains 14 residues. CDR3 sequence: CASSHPTWAMPQHF. The CDR3 DNA is TGCGCCAGCAGTCACCCCACTTGGGCCATGCCCCAGCATTTT.

The chain combines TRBV6-5 with TRBJ2-5; tentative D call: TRBD1 (6 bases). Trimming shortened V by 5 bases and J by 3 bases, and 16 bases separated the two germline ends. This CDR3 contains 15 residues. Germline CDR1 and CDR2: MNHEY and SVGAGI. The CDR3: CASSHRRTAEETQYF. CDR3 sequence (DNA): TGTGCCAGCAGTCACCGCCGGACAGCAGAAGAGACCCAGTACTTC.

J is TRBJ2-1 and V is TRBV2, with TRBD2 identical over 8 bases. V lost 6 bases and J lost 9; bases outside the gene matches: 7. Per the germline V gene, CDR1 is SNHLY and CDR2 is FYNNEI. The CDR3 extends over 13 amino acids. CDR3 amino acids: CASRGTRVAEQFF. The CDR3, as DNA: TGTGCCAGCAGAGGGACTAGGGTAGCTGAGCAGTTCTTC.